This is a list of T cell receptor beta chains from one sample in a study of cytomegalovirus exposure and HLA in healthy donors. Clones were sequenced by immunoSEQ multiplex PCR, and TCRdb holds only the in-frame ones, with some missing. The table includes about 140,000 clones, around 85% detected once. What was sequenced was PBMCs. Receptors originate from a young man in good health and CMV-seronegative. CDR3s include the opening cysteine and the closing phenylalanine or tryptophan. The D gene is left open where the match is weak. A clone size is listed for some rows: how often the clone was seen (once, few, many), or a class if it is expanded.

J gene,V gene,D gene,clone size,CDR3 DNA,CDR3 protein
TRBJ2-7,TRBV28,NA,NA,TGTGCCAGCAGTTTGGGGGGGCGCGGGGCCGAGCAGTACTTC,CASSLGGRGAEQYF
TRBJ2-5,TRBV7-2,TRBD1,NA,TGTGCCAGCAGCTCCCAGGGACAGCACCAAGAGACCCAGTACTTC,CASSSQGQHQETQYF
TRBJ2-1,TRBV5-4,NA,NA,TGTGCCAGCAGCTTCCCACGCGCGGATGAGCAGTTCTTC,CASSFPRADEQFF
TRBJ2-7,TRBV7-2,NA,NA,TGTGCCAGCAGCCCCCGTTTGGGCCACGAGCAGTACTTC,CASSPRLGHEQYF
TRBJ2-3,TRBV2,TRBD2,NA,TGTGCCAGCAGCAAGGGACTAGCGGGGGCCGGGGTGGATACGCAGTATTTT,CASSKGLAGAGVDTQYF
TRBJ2-1,TRBV7-2,TRBD1,NA,TGTGCCAGCAGTAGCCGGGTCAGGGGGCTCCTATTTTACAATGAGCAGTTCTTC,CASSSRVRGLLFYNEQFF
TRBJ1-1,TRBV5-6,TRBD1,NA,TGTGCCAGCAGCACCGCTCCGGGACAGAGGGGTGAAGCTTTCTTT,CASSTAPGQRGEAFF
TRBJ2-5,TRBV5-1,TRBD2,few,TGCGCCAGCAACCCTAGCGGCTACCCGGGAGAGACCCAGTACTTC,CASNPSGYPGETQYF
TRBJ2-5,TRBV30,TRBD2,once,TGTGCCTGGTCCGGACTAGCGGTTCATCAAGAGACCCAGTACTTC,CAWSGLAVHQETQYF
TRBJ1-1,TRBV29-1,TRBD1,NA,TGCAGCGGGAAATCCGGGACAGGGGACACTGAAGCTTTCTTT,CSGKSGTGDTEAFF
TRBJ2-3,TRBV19,TRBD1,NA,TGTGCCACCAAGGAACAGGGGACGGTAGATACGCAGTATTTT,CATKEQGTVDTQYF
TRBJ2-1,TRBV5-1,TRBD1,NA,TGCGCCAGCAGCTTGGGTGGGACAGGGCCGCAAAATGAGCAGTTCTTC,CASSLGGTGPQNEQFF
TRBJ2-7,TRBV28,NA,once,TGTGCCAGCAGCTTGCCGACAGGCAAACCGGGGAGCCGTACCTACGAGCAGTACTTC,CASSLPTGKPGSRTYEQYF
TRBJ2-2,TRBV6-5,NA,NA,TGTGCCAGCAGTTACAGCGAGACCGGGGAGCTGTTTTTT,CASSYSETGELFF
TRBJ1-2,TRBV6-6,NA,few,TGTGCCAGCAGTAGTCAGGACTATGGCTACACCTTC,CASSSQDYGYTF
TRBJ2-1,TRBV7-9,NA,once,TGTGCCAGCAGCCCAAGACCGACAAGTCCGAATGAGCAGTTCTTC,CASSPRPTSPNEQFF
TRBJ2-5,TRBV10-3,TRBD2,NA,TGTGCCATCAGGAAAGCGGGAGGGTCTCAAGAGACCCAGTACTTC,CAIRKAGGSQETQYF
TRBJ2-7,TRBV12-5,TRBD1,NA,TGTGCTAGTGGTTTGGTCCTCGCCGGGACAGGGGGCGAGCAGTACTTC,CASGLVLAGTGGEQYF
TRBJ2-5,TRBV10-3,TRBD1,NA,TGTGCCACCAGAGATAGGACAGGGGGCCAAGAGACCCAGTACTTC,CATRDRTGGQETQYF
TRBJ1-1,TRBV2,NA,NA,TGTGCCAGCAGTGTGGCAGGGAACACTGAAGCTTTCTTT,CASSVAGNTEAFF
TRBJ2-7,TRBV6-1,TRBD2,NA,TGTGCCAGCAGTGTTGACATGGGAGGGCTCTCCTACGAGCAGTACTTC,CASSVDMGGLSYEQYF
TRBJ1-2,TRBV5-4,TRBD1,NA,TGTGCCAGCAGTTCCGGGACAGCCTTGACCTTTAACTATGGCTACACCTTC,CASSSGTALTFNYGYTF
TRBJ2-2,TRBV4-1,TRBD1,NA,TGCGCCAGCAGCAGGGACAGGGGGCCGAACACCGGGGAGCTGTTTTTT,CASSRDRGPNTGELFF
TRBJ2-7,TRBV5-1,TRBD1,NA,TGCGCCAGCACTAGACAGGGAACGGGCGAGCAGTACTTC,CASTRQGTGEQYF
TRBJ2-1,TRBV5-1,NA,once,TGCGCCAGCAGCTTAGGCCAGGGAGGCAATGAGCAGTTCTTC,CASSLGQGGNEQFF
TRBJ1-2,TRBV4-1,NA,few,TGCGCCAGCAGCCAAGGGGGCAACCTCTATGGCTACACCTTC,CASSQGGNLYGYTF
TRBJ1-5,TRBV5-5,NA,NA,TGTGCCAGCAGCTTGCCGGTCTCCTTGGGAGGCAATCAGCCCCAGCATTTT,CASSLPVSLGGNQPQHF
TRBJ1-6,TRBV6-5,NA,NA,TGTGCCAGCAGTTTATCTAGGGGCTCCTATAATTCACCCCTCCACTTT,CASSLSRGSYNSPLHF
TRBJ2-7,TRBV27,TRBD2,NA,TGTGCCAGCAGTTTTATGAAAAGCGGGATCCCCCACGAGCAGTACTTC,CASSFMKSGIPHEQYF
TRBJ2-7,TRBV5-1,NA,NA,TGCGCCAGCGGGGAACGGGCGGGCCTTGAGGAAGAGCAGTACTTC,CASGERAGLEEEQYF
TRBJ2-1,TRBV7-8,NA,NA,TGTGCCAGCAGCTTGGCCGCGGGGTCCTCCTACAATGAGCAGTTCTTC,CASSLAAGSSYNEQFF
TRBJ2-7,TRBV28,TRBD1,few,TGTGCCAGCAGAGTCGGGACAGCCTACGAGCAGTACTTC,CASRVGTAYEQYF
TRBJ2-7,TRBV5-1,TRBD1,NA,TGCGCCAGCAGCCCAGGGGGGACAGGCTTCTACGAGCAGTACTTC,CASSPGGTGFYEQYF
TRBJ2-2,TRBV27,TRBD1,once,TGTGCCAGCAGTTCCTATACAGGGGAGTACACCGGGGAGCTGTTTTTT,CASSSYTGEYTGELFF
TRBJ2-3,TRBV4-2,NA,NA,TGTGCCAGCAGCCAAGATGTACTTATCACAGATACGCAGTATTTT,CASSQDVLITDTQYF
TRBJ1-1,TRBV14,NA,NA,TGTGCCAGCAGCCTGGACAAGTGGAGCACTGAAGCTTTCTTT,CASSLDKWSTEAFF
TRBJ2-7,TRBV29-1,NA,NA,TGCAGCGTTGAAGGCACCCAGGATTACGAGCAGTACTTC,CSVEGTQDYEQYF
TRBJ2-7,TRBV18,TRBD1,NA,TGTGCCAGCTCACCACCATCGGGGACAGTCTCCTACGAGCAGTACTTC,CASSPPSGTVSYEQYF
TRBJ2-5,TRBV5-1,NA,NA,TGCGCCAGCAGTGTTCAGGGGGAGACCCAGTACTTC,CASSVQGETQYF
TRBJ2-2,TRBV7-9,TRBD1,NA,TGTGCCAGCAGCTGGACAGGGGGCGAGTTTGGGGAGCTGTTTTTT,CASSWTGGEFGELFF
TRBJ1-5,TRBV4-1,NA,NA,TGCGCCAGCAGTGCAGTTCCGGGACCGCGGGGTCAGCCCCAGCATTTT,CASSAVPGPRGQPQHF
TRBJ1-5,TRBV18,TRBD1,NA,TGTGCCAGCTCACCGGGGACAGCCGATTATCAGCCCCAGCATTTT,CASSPGTADYQPQHF
TRBJ1-1,TRBV7-9,NA,NA,TGTGCCAGCACCGTCCGAGAGGGCGAGGAAGCTTTCTTT,CASTVREGEEAFF
TRBJ2-1,TRBV11-1,TRBD1,NA,TGTGCCAGCAGCGAAACAGGGGACCCCTACAATGAGCAGTTCTTC,CASSETGDPYNEQFF
TRBJ2-5,TRBV5-1,NA,NA,TGCGCCAGCAGCATTCGACTAGGTGAGACCCAGTACTTC,CASSIRLGETQYF